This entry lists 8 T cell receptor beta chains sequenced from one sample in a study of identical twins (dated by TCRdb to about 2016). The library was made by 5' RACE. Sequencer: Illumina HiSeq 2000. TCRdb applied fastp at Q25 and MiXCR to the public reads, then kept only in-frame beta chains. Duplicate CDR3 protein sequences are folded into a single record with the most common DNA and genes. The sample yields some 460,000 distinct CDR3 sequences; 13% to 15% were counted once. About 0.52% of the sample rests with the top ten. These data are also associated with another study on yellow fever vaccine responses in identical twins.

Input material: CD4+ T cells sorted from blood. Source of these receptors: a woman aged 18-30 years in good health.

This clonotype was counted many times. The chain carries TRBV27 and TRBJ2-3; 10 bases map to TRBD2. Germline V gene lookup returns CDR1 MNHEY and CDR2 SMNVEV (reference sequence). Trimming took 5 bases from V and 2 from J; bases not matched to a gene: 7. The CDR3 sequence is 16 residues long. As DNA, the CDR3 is TGTGCCAGCAGTAGCCTAGCGGGGGAGTTCACAGATACGCAGTATTTT. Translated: CASSSLAGEFTDTQYF.

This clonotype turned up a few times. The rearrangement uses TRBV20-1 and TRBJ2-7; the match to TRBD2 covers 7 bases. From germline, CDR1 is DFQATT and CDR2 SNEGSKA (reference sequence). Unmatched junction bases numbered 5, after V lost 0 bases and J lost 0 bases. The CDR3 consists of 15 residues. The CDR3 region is CSARDRSGISYEQYF. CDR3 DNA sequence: TGCAGTGCTAGAGATCGGAGCGGGATCTCCTACGAGCAGTACTTC.

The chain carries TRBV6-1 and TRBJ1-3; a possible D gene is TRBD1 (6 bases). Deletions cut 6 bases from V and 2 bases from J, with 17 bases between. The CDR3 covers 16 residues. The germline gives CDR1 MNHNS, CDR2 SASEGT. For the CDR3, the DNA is TGTGCCAGCAGAATAGGGACTCCAGGGGCTGGAAACACCATATATTTT. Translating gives CASRIGTPGAGNTIYF.

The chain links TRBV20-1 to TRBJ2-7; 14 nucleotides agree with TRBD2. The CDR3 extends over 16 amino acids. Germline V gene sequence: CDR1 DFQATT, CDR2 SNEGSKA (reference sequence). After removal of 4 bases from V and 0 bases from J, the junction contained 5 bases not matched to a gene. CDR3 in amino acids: CSATGTSGRNSYEQYF. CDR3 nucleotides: TGCAGTGCTACGGGGACTAGCGGGAGAAACTCCTACGAGCAGTACTTC.

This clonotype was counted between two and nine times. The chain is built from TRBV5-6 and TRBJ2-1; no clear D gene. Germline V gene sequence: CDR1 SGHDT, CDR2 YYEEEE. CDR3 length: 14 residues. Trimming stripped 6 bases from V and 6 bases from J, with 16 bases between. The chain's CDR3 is CASTRHLPGNEQFF. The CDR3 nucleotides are TGTGCCAGCACCCGGCACTTGCCAGGCAATGAGCAGTTCTTC.

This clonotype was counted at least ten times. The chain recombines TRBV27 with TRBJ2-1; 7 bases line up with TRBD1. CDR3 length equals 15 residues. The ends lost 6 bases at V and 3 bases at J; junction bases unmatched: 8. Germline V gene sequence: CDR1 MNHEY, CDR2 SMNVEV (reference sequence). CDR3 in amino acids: CASRPLGQDYNEQFF. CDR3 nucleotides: TGTGCCAGCAGACCCCTAGGACAGGACTACAATGAGCAGTTCTTC.

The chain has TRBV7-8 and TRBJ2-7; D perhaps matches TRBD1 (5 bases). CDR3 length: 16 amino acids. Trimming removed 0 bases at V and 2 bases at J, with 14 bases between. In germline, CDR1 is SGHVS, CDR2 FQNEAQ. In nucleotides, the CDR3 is TGTGCCAGCAGCTTAGCGCCAGGACATATGACCTACGAGCAGTACTTC. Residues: CASSLAPGHMTYEQYF.

CDR3 coding DNA: TGCAGTGCTAGAGGCGTCTTAACAGATACGCAGTATTTT. It codes for CSARGVLTDTQYF. The chain recombines TRBV20-1 with TRBJ2-3, with D unresolved. CDR3 length equals 13 residues. Germline-derived CDR1 and CDR2 are DFQATT and SNEGSKA (reference sequence). V was cut by 1 base and J by 3 bases, with 8 bases left in between.